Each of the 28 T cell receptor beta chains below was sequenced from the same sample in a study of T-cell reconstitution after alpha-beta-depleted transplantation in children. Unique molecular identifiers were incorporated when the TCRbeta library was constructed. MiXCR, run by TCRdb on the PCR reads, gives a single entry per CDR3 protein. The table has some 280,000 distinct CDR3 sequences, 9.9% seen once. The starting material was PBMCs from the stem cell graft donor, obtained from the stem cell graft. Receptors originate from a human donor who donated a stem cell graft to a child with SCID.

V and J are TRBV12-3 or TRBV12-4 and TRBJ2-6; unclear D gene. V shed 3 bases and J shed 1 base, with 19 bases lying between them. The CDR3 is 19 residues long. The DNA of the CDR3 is TGTGCCAGCAGTTTGAATATTGATAAGGGTGAGTCTGGGGCCAACGTCCTGACTTTC. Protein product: CASSLNIDKGESGANVLTF.

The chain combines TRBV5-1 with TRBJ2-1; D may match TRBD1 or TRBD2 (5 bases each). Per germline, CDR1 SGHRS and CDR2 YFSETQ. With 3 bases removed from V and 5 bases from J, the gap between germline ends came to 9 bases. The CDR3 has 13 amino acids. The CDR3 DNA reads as TGCGCCAGCAGCTCGGGACCGCACAATGAGCAGTTCTTC. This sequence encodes CASSSGPHNEQFF.

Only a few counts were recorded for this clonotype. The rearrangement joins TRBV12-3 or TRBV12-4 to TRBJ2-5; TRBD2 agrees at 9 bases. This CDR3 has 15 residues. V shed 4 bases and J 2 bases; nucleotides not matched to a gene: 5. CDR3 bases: TGTGCCAGCAGTTCCTGGAGCGGGGGGCAAGAGACCCAGTACTTC. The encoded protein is CASSSWSGGQETQYF.

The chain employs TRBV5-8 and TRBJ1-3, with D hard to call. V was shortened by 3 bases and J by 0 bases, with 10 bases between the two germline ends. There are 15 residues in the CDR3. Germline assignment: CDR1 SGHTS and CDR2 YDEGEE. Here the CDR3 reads CASSSRRYSGNTIYF. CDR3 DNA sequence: TGTGCCAGCAGCTCGAGAAGATACTCTGGAAACACCATATATTTT.

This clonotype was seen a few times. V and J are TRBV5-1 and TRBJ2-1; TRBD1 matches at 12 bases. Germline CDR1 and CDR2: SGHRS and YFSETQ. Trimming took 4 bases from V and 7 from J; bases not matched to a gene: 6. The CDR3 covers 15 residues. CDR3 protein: CASSLPGQGANEQFF. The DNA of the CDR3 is TGCGCCAGCAGCCTCCCGGGACAGGGGGCTAATGAGCAGTTCTTC.

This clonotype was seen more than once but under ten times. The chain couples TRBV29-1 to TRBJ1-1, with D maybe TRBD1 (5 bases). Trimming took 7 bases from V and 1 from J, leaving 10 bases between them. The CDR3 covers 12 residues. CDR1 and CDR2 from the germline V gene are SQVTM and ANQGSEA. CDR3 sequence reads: CSARAPNTEAFF. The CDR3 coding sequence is TGCAGCGCCAGGGCACCGAACACTGAAGCTTTCTTT.

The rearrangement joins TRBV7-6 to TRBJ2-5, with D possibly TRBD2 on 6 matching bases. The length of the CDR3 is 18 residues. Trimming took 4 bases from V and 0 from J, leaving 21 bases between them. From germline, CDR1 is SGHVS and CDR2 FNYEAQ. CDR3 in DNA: TGTGCCAGCAGCTCAAGGGCGCGGGGAATGGTATACCAAGAGACCCAGTACTTC. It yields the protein CASSSRARGMVYQETQYF.

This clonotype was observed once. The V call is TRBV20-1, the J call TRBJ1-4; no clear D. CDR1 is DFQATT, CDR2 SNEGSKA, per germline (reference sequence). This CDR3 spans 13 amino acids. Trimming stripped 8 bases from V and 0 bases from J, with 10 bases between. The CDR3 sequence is CSPHPATNEKLFF. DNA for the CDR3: TGCAGTCCCCACCCAGCAACTAATGAAAAACTGTTTTTT.

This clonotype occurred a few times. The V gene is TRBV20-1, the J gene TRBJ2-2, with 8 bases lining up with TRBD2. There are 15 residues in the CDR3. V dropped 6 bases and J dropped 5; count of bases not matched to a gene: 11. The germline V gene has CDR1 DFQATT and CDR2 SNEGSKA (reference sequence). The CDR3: CSAPGGSGGTGELFF. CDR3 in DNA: TGCAGTGCCCCCGGCGGGTCGGGGGGGACCGGGGAGCTGTTTTTT.

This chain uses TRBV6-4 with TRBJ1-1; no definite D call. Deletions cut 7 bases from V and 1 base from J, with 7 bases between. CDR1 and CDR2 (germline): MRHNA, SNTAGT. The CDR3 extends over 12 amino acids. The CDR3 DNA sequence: TGTGCCAGCAAAGGTCCGAACACTGAAGCTTTCTTT. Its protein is CASKGPNTEAFF.

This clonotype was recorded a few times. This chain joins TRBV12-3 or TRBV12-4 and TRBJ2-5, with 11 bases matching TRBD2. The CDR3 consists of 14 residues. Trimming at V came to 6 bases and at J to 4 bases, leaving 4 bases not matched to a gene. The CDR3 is CASSGTSGTETQYF. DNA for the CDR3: TGTGCCAGCAGCGGGACTAGCGGAACAGAGACCCAGTACTTC.

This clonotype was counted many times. CDR3 bases: TGCAGTGCTAGCCCGGGAGACCGATATGAAGCTTTCTTT. Its protein product is CSASPGDRYEAFF. The gene calls are TRBV20-1 and TRBJ1-1; D not certain. Looked up from germline, CDR1 is DFQATT and CDR2 is SNEGSKA (reference sequence). CDR3 length: 13 amino acids. V was trimmed by 3 bases and J by 7 bases, leaving 15 bases between them.

DNA of the CDR3: TGTGCCAGCAGTGCAGACACCTACACCGGGGAGCTGTTTTTT. It codes for CASSADTYTGELFF. The genes are TRBV12-3 or TRBV12-4 and TRBJ2-2; D gene ambiguous. The CDR3 contains 14 residues. V was clipped by 5 bases and J by 3 bases, with 10 bases between them.

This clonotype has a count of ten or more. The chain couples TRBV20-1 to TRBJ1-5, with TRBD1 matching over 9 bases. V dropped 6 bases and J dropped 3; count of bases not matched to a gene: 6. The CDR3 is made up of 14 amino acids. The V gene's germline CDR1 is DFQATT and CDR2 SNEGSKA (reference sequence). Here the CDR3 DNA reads TGCAGTGCGTCGGGACAGGGTTCCAATCAGCCCCAGCATTTT. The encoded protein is CSASGQGSNQPQHF.

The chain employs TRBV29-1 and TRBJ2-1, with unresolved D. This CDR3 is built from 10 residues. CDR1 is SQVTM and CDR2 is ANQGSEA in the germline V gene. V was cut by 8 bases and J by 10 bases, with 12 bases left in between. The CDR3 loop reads CSISYVEQFF. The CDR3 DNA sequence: TGCAGCATTTCGTACGTAGAGCAGTTCTTC.

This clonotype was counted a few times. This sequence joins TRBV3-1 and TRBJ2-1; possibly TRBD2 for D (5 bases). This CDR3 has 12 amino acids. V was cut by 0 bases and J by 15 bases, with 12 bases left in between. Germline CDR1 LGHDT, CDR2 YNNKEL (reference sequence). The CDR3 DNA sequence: TGTGCCAGCAGCCAAGACCCGACTACGCTGTTCTTC. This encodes CASSQDPTTLFF.

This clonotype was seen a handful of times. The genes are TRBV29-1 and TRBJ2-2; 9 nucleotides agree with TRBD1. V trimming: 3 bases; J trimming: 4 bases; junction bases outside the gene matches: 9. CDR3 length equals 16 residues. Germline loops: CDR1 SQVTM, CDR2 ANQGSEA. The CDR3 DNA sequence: TGCAGCGTTGAGGGACAGGGTAATCAAATCACCGGGGAGCTGTTTTTT. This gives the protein CSVEGQGNQITGELFF.

The CDR3 DNA reads as TGTGCCAGCAGTGCGCAGGGAGGAACCGGGGAGCTGTTTTTT. Residues: CASSAQGGTGELFF. This chain joins TRBV6-4 and TRBJ2-2; TRBD2 might be the D (6 bases). The V and J ends lost 4 bases and 5 bases respectively, with 11 bases between them. The CDR3 runs to 14 residues. Looked up from germline, CDR1 is MRHNA and CDR2 is SNTAGT.

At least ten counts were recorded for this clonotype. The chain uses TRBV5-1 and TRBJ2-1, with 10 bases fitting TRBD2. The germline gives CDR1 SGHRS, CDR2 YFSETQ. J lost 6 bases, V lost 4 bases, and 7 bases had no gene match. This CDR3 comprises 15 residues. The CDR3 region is CASSAAGGPGNEQFF. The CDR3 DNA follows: TGCGCCAGCAGCGCAGCGGGGGGGCCGGGCAATGAGCAGTTCTTC.

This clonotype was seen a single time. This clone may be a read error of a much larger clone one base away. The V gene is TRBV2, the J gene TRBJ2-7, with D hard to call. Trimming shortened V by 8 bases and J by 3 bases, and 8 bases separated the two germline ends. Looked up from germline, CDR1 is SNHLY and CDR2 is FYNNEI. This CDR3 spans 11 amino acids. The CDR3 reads CASGWDYEQYF. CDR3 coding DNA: TGTGCCAGCGGCTGGGACTACGAGCAGTACTTC.

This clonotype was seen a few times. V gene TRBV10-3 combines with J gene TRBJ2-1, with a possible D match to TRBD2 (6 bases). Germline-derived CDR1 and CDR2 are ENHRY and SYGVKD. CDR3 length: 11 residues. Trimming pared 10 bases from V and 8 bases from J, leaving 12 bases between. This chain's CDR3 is CASGVSDEQFF. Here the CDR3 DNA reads TGTGCCAGCGGGGTAAGCGATGAGCAGTTCTTC.

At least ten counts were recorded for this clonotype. The CDR3: CAISDSNYGYTF. For the CDR3, the DNA is TGTGCCATCAGTGACTCCAACTATGGCTACACCTTC. The rearrangement joins TRBV10-3 to TRBJ1-2; D uncertain. CDR1 and CDR2 (germline): ENHRY, SYGVKD. The CDR3 runs to 12 residues. V dropped 3 bases and J dropped 2 bases, with 4 bases sitting between them.

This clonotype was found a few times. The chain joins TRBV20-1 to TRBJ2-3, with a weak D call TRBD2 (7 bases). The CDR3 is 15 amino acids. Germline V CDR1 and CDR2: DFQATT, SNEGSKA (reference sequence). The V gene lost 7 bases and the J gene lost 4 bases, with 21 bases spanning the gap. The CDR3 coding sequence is TGCAGTGTTACGCGACTTGAGGGGGGGCCAGATACGCAGTATTTT. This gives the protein CSVTRLEGGPDTQYF.

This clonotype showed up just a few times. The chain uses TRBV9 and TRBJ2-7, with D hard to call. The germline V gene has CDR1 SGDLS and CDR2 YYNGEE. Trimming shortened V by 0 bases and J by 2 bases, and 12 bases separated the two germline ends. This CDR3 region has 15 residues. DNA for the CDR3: TGTGCCAGCAGCGTAGACAGCCGACCTCCCTACGAGCAGTACTTC. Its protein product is CASSVDSRPPYEQYF.

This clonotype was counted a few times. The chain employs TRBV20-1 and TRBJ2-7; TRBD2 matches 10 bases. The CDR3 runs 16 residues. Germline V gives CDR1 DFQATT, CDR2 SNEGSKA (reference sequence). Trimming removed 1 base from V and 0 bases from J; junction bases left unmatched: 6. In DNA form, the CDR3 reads TGCAGTGCTAGAGCCCTAGCGGGGGATATCTCCTACGAGCAGTACTTC. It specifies CSARALAGDISYEQYF.

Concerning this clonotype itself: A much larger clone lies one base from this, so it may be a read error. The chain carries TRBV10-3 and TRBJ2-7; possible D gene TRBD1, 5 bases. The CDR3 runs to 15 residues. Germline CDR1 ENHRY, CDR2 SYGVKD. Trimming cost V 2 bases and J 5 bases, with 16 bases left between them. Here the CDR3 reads CAISELTWGPNEQYF. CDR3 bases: TGTGCCATCAGTGAGCTGACATGGGGCCCCAACGAGCAGTACTTC.

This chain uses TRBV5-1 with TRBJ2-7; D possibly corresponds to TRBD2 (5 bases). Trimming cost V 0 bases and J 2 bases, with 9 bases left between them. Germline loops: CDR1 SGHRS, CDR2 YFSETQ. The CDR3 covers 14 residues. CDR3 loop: CASSLAGSPYEQYF. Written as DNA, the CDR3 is TGCGCCAGCAGCTTGGCGGGATCCCCCTACGAGCAGTACTTC.

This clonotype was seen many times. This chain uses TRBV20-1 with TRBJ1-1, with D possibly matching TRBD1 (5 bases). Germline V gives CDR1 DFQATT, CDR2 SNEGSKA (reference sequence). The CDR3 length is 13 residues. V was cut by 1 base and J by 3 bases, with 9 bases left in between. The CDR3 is CSARGGPDTEAFF. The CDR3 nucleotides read TGCAGTGCTAGAGGGGGCCCGGACACTGAAGCTTTCTTT.